What follows describes a single T cell receptor beta chain. CDR3 length equals 16 residues. J was trimmed by 4 bases and V by 0 bases; bases with no gene match: 8. The germline gives CDR1 SEHNR, CDR2 FQNEAQ (reference sequence). This sample is part of a study of blood T cell repertoires in COVID-19. Background on the study: Acute and convalescent COVID-19 samples came from the United States, Italy and Spain. T cells, B-cell-depleted T cells, or PBMCs supplied cDNA or gDNA.

In the authors' workflow: Reference gene primer amplification yielded estimated nucleated cell counts. TCRdb keeps only in-frame clones here, not all; method: immunoSEQ multiplex PCR. That table is the source of V, J and clone size, and D and trimming were worked out from the DNA. This table holds about 240,000 clones, roughly four fifths found once. Input material: peripheral blood. The V call is TRBV7-9, the J call TRBJ2-5, with TRBD1 matching over 7 bases. The TCR sequence derives from a woman older than 75 with acute or convalescent COVID-19. The CDR3 loop reads CASSLAYQTGLETQYF. CDR3 bases: TGTGCCAGCAGCTTAGCCTACCAGACAGGGTTAGAGACCCAGTACTTC.